A single sample gave rise to the 17 T cell receptor beta chains below, sequenced in a study of cytomegalovirus exposure and HLA in healthy donors. The primer mix had 60 Vbeta and 13 Jbeta primers. Repertoires were generated with immunoSEQ multiplex PCR, while TCRdb's copy carries only in-frame clones and drops some. Among about 160,000 clones listed, around 79% were seen once. The specimen was PBMCs. These TCRs come from a woman aged 40 to 50 in good health and CMV-seropositive.

The chain links TRBV18 to TRBJ2-1; 9 nucleotides match TRBD2. The junction had 12 bases not matched to a gene; V was cut back by 5 bases and J by 7 bases. The germline V gene encodes CDR1 KGHSH and CDR2 LQKENI. The CDR3 runs to 16 residues. This CDR3 reads CASSEGLAQIGNEQFF. The CDR3 DNA follows: TGTGCCAGCTCAGAAGGACTAGCGCAGATCGGGAATGAGCAGTTCTTC.

The V gene is TRBV5-1, the J gene TRBJ1-4; 9 positions match TRBD1. Germline CDR1 reads SGHRS; CDR2 reads YFSETQ. The CDR3 has 14 residues. Unmatched junction bases numbered 2, after V lost 2 bases and J lost 6 bases. The CDR3 nucleotides are TGCGCCAGCAGCTTTGGGACAGGGTATGAAAAACTGTTTTTT. As protein: CASSFGTGYEKLFF.

The chain recombines TRBV9 with TRBJ2-2; possibly TRBD1 for D (5 bases). The germline V gene has CDR1 SGDLS and CDR2 YYNGEE. V gave up 6 bases and J gave up 2 bases, with 14 bases separating them. CDR3 length equals 15 residues. The CDR3 nucleotides are TGTGCCAGCACCCAAACAGGAGTCAACACCGGGGAGCTGTTTTTT. It translates to CASTQTGVNTGELFF.

The chain couples TRBV10-1 to TRBJ1-1; a weak D match, TRBD1 (5 bases). The germline V gene encodes CDR1 WNHNN and CDR2 SYGVQD (reference sequence). The V end lost 5 bases, the J end lost 4 bases, and 11 bases lay between the germline ends. CDR3 size: 13 residues. CDR3 sequence (DNA): TGCGCCAGCAGTAGCCAGGGAGGCACTGAAGCTTTCTTT. Translating it yields CASSSQGGTEAFF.

This clone was found once. Other DNA sequences from this sample encode an identical CDR3 as well. The gene calls are TRBV30 and TRBJ2-1; D is unclear. The germline V and J ends were trimmed by 4 bases and 2 bases, with 3 bases remaining between them. The germline V gene has CDR1 GTSNPN and CDR2 SVGIG (reference sequence). This CDR3 is 11 amino acids long. The CDR3 nucleotides read TGTGCCTGGACTGCCTACAATGAGCAGTTCTTC. Translated, it gives CAWTAYNEQFF.

The V and J genes are TRBV7-2 and TRBJ2-1; 13 bases are shared with TRBD2. Germline CDR1 SGHTA, CDR2 FQGNSA. The CDR3 covers 18 residues. The junction had 12 bases not matched to a gene; V was cut back by 8 bases and J by 2 bases. The CDR3 here is CASAKALAGGPPYNEQFF. The CDR3 DNA follows: TGTGCCAGCGCCAAGGCACTAGCGGGGGGGCCTCCCTACAATGAGCAGTTCTTC.

The chain joins TRBV2 to TRBJ2-5, with TRBD1 matching over 8 bases. The end of the DNA is better explained by TRBJ2-7, so the J call may be wrong. The CDR3 is 12 residues long. Germline assignment: CDR1 SNHLY and CDR2 FYNNEI. The CDR3: CASTQGAYEQYF. In nucleotides, the CDR3 is TGTGCCAGCACACAGGGGGCCTACGAGCAGTACTTC.

This chain connects TRBV10-3 to TRBJ1-5; 7 bases align to TRBD1. V was pared by 0 bases and J by 3 bases, with 11 bases of the junction left unmatched. CDR1 and CDR2 (germline): ENHRY, SYGVKD. The CDR3 consists of 18 residues. CDR3 nucleotide sequence: TGTGCCATCAGTGAGTCCCTTGGCAGGGGGTCATTCAATCAGCCCCAGCATTTT. Translated: CAISESLGRGSFNQPQHF.

The chain recombines TRBV7-9 with TRBJ2-7; 13 bases are shared with TRBD2. The trim removed 5 bases at V and 5 bases at J, leaving 6 bases unmatched. CDR1 and CDR2 from the germline V gene are SEHNR and FQNEAQ (reference sequence). The CDR3 runs 15 residues. CDR3 in DNA: TGTGCCAGCAGCCACCGGACTAGCGGGAGCCACGAGCAGTACTTC. It yields the protein CASSHRTSGSHEQYF.

The chain combines TRBV18 with TRBJ2-7; 8 bases line up with TRBD2. The junction had 5 bases not matched to a gene; V was cut back by 0 bases and J by 4 bases. This CDR3 has 15 residues. Germline V gene sequence: CDR1 KGHSH, CDR2 LQKENI. CDR3 region: CASSPPSGAFYEQYF. The CDR3 DNA reads TGTGCCAGCTCACCACCTAGCGGGGCCTTTTACGAGCAGTACTTC.

The chain links TRBV18 to TRBJ1-5; 8 bases are a match to TRBD1. In germline, CDR1 is KGHSH, CDR2 LQKENI. The V gene end was trimmed by 2 bases and the J gene end by 9 bases; junction bases not matched to a gene: 9. The CDR3 totals 15 residues. In DNA, the CDR3 is TGTGCCAGCTCACCATTTACAGGGGGGTTTTGGCCCCAGCATTTT. Translation: CASSPFTGGFWPQHF.

The V gene is TRBV27, the J gene TRBJ1-5; TRBD1 might be the D (6 bases). The V gene lost 6 bases and the J gene lost 4 bases, with 16 bases spanning the gap. CDR1 and CDR2 from the germline V gene are MNHEY and SMNVEV (reference sequence). This CDR3 is built from 15 residues. CDR3 DNA sequence: TGTGCCAGCAGACATGACCGGGACACTAATCAGCCCCAGCATTTT. Protein product: CASRHDRDTNQPQHF.

This chain joins TRBV6-5 and TRBJ2-1; D is perhaps TRBD2 (6 bases). V was trimmed by 8 bases and J by 7 bases, leaving 18 bases between them. CDR3 length: 14 amino acids. From germline, CDR1 is MNHEY and CDR2 SVGAGI. The CDR3 bases are TGTGCCAGCCGATGGGCTAGCGCTTTGAATGAGCAGTTCTTC. It is translated as CASRWASALNEQFF.

The gene calls are TRBV6-6 and TRBJ2-7; 9 positions match TRBD1. Germline V gene sequence: CDR1 MNHNY, CDR2 SVGAGI (reference sequence). The V and J ends lost 2 bases and 2 bases, in that order; junction bases with no gene match: 1. CDR3 length: 14 amino acids. CDR3 residues: CASSYRTGAYEQYF. As DNA, the CDR3 is TGTGCCAGCAGTTACAGGACAGGGGCCTACGAGCAGTACTTC.

The V call is TRBV30, the J call TRBJ2-1, with D unclear. This CDR3 contains 11 residues. V gave up 3 bases and J gave up 12 bases, with 12 bases separating them. The germline gives CDR1 GTSNPN, CDR2 SVGIG (reference sequence). The CDR3 bases are TGTGCCTGGAGACATAATCTTGGGCAGTTCTTC. Translation: CAWRHNLGQFF.

The rearrangement uses TRBV10-3 and TRBJ1-2; a weak D match, TRBD1 (5 bases). The CDR3 is 12 residues long. Trimming shortened V by 3 bases and J by 8 bases, and 10 bases separated the two germline ends. Germline CDR1 is ENHRY and CDR2 is SYGVKD. CDR3 residues: CAISDTGRGYTF. The DNA of the CDR3 is TGTGCCATCAGTGATACAGGTCGAGGCTACACCTTC.

This clone has a single count. This rearrangement joins TRBV28 to TRBJ2-1; D possibly corresponds to TRBD1 (5 bases). CDR1 is MDHEN and CDR2 is SYDVKM in the germline V gene. V dropped 5 bases and J dropped 10 bases, with 12 bases sitting between them. The CDR3 is 12 residues long. The CDR3 region has the DNA TGTGCCAGCAGTCCGACCTGGGGCGAGCAGTTCTTC. Amino acid sequence: CASSPTWGEQFF.